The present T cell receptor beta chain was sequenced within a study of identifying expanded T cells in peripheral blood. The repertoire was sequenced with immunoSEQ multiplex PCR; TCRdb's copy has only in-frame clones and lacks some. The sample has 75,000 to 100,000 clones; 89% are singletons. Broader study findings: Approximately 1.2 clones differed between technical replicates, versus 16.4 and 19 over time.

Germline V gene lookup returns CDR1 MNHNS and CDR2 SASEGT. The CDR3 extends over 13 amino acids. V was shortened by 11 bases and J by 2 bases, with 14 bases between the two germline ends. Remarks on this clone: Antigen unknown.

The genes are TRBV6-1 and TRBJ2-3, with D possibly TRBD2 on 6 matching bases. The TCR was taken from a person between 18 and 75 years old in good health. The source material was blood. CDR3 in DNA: TGTGCCGGTTGGGACTCCAACACAGATACGCAGTATTTT. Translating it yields CAGWDSNTDTQYF.